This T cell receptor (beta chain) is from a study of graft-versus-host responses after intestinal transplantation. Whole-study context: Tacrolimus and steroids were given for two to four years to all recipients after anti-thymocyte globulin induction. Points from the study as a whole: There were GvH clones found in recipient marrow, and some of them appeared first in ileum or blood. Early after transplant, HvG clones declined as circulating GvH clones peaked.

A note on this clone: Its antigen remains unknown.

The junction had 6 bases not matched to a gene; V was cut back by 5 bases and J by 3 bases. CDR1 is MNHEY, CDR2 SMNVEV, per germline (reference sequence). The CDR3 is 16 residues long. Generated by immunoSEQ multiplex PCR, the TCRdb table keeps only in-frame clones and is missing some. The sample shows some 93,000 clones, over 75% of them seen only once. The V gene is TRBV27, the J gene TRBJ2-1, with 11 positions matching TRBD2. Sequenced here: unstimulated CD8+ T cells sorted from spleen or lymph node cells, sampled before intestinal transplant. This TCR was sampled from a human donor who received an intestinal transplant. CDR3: CASSGRLAGLYNEQFF. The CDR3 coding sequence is TGTGCCAGCAGTGGAAGACTAGCGGGGCTCTACAATGAGCAGTTCTTC.